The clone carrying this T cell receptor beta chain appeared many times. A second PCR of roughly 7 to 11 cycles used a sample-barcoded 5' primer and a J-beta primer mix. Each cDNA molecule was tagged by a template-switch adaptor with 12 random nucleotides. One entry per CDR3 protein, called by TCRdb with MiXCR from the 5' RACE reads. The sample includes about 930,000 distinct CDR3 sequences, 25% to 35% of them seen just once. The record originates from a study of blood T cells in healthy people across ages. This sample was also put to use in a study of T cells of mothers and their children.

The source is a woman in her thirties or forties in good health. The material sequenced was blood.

The CDR3 coding sequence is TGTGCCAGCAGAGACAGGACCTATGGCTACACCTTC. Its translation is CASRDRTYGYTF. The gene calls are TRBV28 and TRBJ1-2; maybe TRBD1 (6 bases). The V end lost 6 bases, the J end lost 4 bases, and 9 bases lay between the germline ends. The CDR3 covers 12 residues. Germline V gene sequence: CDR1 MDHEN, CDR2 SYDVKM.